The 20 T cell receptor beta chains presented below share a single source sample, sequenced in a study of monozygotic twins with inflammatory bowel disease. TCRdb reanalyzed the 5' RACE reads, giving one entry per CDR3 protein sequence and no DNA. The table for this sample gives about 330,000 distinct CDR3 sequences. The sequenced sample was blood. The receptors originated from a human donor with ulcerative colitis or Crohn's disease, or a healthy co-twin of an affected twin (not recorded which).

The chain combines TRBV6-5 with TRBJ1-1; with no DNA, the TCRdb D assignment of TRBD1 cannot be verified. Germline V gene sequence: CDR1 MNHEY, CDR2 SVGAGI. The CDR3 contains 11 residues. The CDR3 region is CASGTGAEAFF.

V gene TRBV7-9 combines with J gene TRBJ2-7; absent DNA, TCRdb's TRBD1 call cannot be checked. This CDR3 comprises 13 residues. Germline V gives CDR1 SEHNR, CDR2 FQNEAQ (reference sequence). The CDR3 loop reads CASSLTQPVEQYF.

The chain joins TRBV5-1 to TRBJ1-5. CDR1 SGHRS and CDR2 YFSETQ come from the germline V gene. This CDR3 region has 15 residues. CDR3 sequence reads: CASSLGTADNQPQHF. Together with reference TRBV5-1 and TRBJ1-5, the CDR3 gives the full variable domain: KAGVTQTPRYLIKTRGQQVTLSCSPISGHRSVSWYQQTPGQGLQFLFEYFSETQRNKGNFPGRFSGRQFSNSRSEMNVSTLELGDSALYLCASSLGTADNQPQHFGDGTRLSIL.

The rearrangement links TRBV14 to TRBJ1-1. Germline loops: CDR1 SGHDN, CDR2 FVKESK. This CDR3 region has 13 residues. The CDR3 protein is CASRQWMNTEAFF.

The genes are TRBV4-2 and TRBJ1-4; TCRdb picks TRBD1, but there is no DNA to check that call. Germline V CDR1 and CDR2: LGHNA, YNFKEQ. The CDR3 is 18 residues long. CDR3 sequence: CASSQGGSYVQSNEKLFF.

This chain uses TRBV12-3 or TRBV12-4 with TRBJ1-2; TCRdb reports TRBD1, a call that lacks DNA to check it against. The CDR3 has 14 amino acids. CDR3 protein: CASTATGGDYGYTF.

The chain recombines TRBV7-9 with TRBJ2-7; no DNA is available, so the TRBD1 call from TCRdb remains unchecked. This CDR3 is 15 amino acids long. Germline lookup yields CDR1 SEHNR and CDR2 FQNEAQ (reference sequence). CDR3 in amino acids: CASSLIGTGEYEQYF.

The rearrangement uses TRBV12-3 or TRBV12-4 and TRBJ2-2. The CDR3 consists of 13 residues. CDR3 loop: CASRKRTTGELFF.

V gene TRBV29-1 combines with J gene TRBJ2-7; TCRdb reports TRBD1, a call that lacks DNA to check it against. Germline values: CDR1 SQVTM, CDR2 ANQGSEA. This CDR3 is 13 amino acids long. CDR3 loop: CSVVGATSYEQYF.

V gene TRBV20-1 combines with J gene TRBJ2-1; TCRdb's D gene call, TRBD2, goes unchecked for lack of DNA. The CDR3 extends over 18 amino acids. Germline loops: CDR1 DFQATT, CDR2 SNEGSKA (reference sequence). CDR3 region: CSARDYPRASGRLNEQFF.

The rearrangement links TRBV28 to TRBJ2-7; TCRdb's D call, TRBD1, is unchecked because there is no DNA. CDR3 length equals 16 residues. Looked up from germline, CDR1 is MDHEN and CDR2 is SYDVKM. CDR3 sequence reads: CASSLRLGDSSYEQYF.

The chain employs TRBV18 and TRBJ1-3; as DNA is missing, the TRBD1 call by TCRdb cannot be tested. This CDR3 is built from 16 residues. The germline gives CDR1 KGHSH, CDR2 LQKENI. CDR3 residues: CASSANRGFSGNTIYF.

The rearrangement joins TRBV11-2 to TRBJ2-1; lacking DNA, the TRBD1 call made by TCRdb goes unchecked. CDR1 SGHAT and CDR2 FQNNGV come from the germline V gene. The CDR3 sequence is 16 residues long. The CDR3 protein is CASSLEGGALGNEQFF.

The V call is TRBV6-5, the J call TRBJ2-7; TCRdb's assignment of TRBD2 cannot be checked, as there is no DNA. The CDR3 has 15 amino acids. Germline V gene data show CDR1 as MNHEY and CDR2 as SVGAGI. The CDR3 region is CASSYSTAGPYEQYF.

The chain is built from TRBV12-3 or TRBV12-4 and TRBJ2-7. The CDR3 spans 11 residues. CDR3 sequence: CASSPYHEQYF.

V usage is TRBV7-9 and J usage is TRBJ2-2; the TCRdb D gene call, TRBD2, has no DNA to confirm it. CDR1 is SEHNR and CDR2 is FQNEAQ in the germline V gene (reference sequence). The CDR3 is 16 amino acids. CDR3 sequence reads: CASSPRRINTTGELFF.

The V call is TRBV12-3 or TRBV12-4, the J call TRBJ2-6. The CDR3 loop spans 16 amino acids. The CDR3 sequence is CASSLVPGFGANVLTF.

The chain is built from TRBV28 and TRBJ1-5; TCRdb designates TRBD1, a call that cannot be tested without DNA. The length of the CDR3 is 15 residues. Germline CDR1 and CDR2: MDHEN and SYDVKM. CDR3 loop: CASSLQGLENQPQHF.

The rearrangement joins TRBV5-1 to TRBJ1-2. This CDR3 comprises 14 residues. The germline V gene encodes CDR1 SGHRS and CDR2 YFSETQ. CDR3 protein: CASSLTSPSYGYTF.

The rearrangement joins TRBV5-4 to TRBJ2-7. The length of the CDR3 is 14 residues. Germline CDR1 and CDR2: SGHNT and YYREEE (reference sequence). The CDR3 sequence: CASSLGSTNYEQYF.